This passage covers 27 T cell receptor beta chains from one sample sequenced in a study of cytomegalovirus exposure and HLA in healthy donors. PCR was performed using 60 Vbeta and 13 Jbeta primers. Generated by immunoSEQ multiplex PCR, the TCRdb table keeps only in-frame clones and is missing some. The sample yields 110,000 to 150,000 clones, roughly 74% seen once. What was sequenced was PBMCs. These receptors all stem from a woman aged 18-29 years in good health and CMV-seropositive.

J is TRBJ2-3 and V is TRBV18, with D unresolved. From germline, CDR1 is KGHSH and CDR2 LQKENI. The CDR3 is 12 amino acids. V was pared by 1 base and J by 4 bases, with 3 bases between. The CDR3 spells CASSPLADTQYF. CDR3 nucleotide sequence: TGTGCCAGCTCACCACTCGCAGATACGCAGTATTTT.

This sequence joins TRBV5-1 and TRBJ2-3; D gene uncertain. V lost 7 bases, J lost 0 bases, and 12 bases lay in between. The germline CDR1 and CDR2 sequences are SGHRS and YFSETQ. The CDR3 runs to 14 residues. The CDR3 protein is CASGQQPSTDTQYF. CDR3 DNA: TGCGCCAGCGGGCAGCAGCCGAGCACAGATACGCAGTATTTT. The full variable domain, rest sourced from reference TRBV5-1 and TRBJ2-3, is KAGVTQTPRYLIKTRGQQVTLSCSPISGHRSVSWYQQTPGQGLQFLFEYFSETQRNKGNFPGRFSGRQFSNSRSEMNVSTLELGDSALYLCASGQQPSTDTQYFGPGTRLTVL.

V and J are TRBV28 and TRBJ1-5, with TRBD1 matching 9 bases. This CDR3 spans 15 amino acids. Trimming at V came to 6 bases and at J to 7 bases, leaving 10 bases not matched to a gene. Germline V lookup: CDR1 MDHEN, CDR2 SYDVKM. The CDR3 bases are TGTGCCAGCAGAAAACAGGGGGCAGTGTACCAGCCCCAGCATTTT. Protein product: CASRKQGAVYQPQHF.

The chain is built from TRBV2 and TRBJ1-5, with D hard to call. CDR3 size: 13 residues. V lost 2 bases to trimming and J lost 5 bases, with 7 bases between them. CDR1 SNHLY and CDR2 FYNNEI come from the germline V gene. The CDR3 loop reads CASSERGYQPQHF. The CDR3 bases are TGTGCCAGCAGTGAAAGAGGATATCAGCCCCAGCATTTT. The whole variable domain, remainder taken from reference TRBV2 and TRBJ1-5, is EPEVTQTPSHQVTQMGQEVILRCVPISNHLYFYWYRQILGQKVEFLVSFYNNEISEKSEIFDDQFSVERPDGSNFTLKIRSTKLEDSAMYFCASSERGYQPQHFGDGTRLSIL.

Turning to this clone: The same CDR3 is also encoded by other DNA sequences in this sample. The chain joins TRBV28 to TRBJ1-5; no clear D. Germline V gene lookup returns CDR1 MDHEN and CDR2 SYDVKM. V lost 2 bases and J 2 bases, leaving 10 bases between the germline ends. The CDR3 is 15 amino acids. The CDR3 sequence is CASSLAGRGNQPQHF. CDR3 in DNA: TGTGCCAGCAGTTTAGCGGGTCGAGGCAATCAGCCCCAGCATTTT.

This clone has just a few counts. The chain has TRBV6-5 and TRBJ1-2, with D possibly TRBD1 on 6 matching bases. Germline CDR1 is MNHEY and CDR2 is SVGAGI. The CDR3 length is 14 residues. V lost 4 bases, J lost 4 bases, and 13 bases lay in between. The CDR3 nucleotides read TGTGCCAGCAGTTGGGCCGAGACAGGCTATGGCTACACCTTC. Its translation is CASSWAETGYGYTF.

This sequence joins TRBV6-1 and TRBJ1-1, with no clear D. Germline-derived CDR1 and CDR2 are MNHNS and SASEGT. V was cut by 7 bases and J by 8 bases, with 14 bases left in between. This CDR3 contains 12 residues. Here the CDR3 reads CASIKWAVEAFF. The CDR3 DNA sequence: TGTGCCAGCATCAAGTGGGCAGTAGAAGCTTTCTTT.

CDR3 DNA sequence: TGTGCCAGCAGTTACGGGCCGACGGTCGACTACGAGCAGTACTTC. Its translation is CASSYGPTVDYEQYF. The chain couples TRBV6-5 to TRBJ2-7; D call uncertain. V shed 2 bases and J shed 3 bases, with 14 bases lying between them. Germline V gene sequence: CDR1 MNHEY, CDR2 SVGAGI. The CDR3 consists of 15 residues.

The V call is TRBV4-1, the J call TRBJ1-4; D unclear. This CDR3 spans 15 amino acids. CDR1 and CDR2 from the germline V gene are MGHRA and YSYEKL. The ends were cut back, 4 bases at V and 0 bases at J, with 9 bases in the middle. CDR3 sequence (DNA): TGCGCCAGCAGCCCCTTCTTCGCAACTAATGAAAAACTGTTTTTT. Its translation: CASSPFFATNEKLFF.

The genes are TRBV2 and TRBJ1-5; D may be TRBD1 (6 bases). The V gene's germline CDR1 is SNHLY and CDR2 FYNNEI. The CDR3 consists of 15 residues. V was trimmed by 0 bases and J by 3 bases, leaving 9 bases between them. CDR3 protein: CASSEARTDNQPQHF. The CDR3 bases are TGTGCCAGCAGTGAAGCGCGGACAGACAATCAGCCCCAGCATTTT.

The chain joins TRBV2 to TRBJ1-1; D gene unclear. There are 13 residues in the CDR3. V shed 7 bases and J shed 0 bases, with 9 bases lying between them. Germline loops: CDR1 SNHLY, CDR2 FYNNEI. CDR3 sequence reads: CASKTVMNTEAFF. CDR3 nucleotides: TGTGCCAGCAAAACTGTTATGAACACTGAAGCTTTCTTT.

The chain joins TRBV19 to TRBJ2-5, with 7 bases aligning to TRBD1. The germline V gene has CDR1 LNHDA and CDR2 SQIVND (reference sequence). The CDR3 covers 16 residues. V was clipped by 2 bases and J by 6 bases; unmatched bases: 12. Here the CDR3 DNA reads TGTGCCAGTAGTATATCCCTATGGACAGGTGGGAAGACCCAGTACTTC. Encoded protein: CASSISLWTGGKTQYF.

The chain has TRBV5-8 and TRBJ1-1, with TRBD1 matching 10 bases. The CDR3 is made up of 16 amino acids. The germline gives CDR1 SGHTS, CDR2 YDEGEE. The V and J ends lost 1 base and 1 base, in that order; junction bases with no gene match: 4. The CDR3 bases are TGTGCCAGCAGCTTGCGGAGACAGGGGGCGAACACTGAAGCTTTCTTT. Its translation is CASSLRRQGANTEAFF.

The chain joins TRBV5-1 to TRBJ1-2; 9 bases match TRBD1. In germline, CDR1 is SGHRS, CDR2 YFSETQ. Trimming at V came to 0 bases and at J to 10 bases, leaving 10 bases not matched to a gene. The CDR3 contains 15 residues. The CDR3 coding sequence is TGCGCCAGCAGCTTGGCCGGGACAGGGAAAGTGGACTACACCTTC. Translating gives CASSLAGTGKVDYTF.

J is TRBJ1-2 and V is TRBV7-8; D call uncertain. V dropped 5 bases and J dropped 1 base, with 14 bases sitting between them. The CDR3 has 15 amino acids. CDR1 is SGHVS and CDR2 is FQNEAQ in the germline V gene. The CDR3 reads CASSPTVNHNYGYTF. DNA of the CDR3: TGTGCCAGCAGCCCAACGGTAAACCATAACTATGGCTACACCTTC.

The CDR3 region has the DNA TGTGCCAGTAGTTCCGACAGGGAAGCCGGGGAGCTGTTTTTT. Translated: CASSSDREAGELFF. The chain has TRBV19 and TRBJ2-2; 7 nucleotides line up with TRBD1. Germline CDR1 LNHDA, CDR2 SQIVND (reference sequence). V lost 5 bases to trimming and J lost 6 bases; unmatched junction nucleotides: 6. CDR3 length: 14 amino acids. Variable domain in full (rest from reference TRBV19 and TRBJ2-2): DGGITQSPKYLFRKEGQNVTLSCEQNLNHDAMYWYRQDPGQGLRLIYYSQIVNDFQKGDIAEGYSVSREKKESFPLTVTSAQKNPTAFYLCASSSDREAGELFFGEGSRLTVL.

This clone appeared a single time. As DNA, the CDR3 is TGTGCCAGCTGCCTAGGGGGCGTTAACACTGAAGCTTTCTTT. Its translation: CASCLGGVNTEAFF. The rearrangement joins TRBV6-5 to TRBJ1-1; 7 nucleotides align to TRBD1. There are 14 residues in the CDR3. The germline V gene has CDR1 MNHEY and CDR2 SVGAGI. V lost 8 bases to trimming and J lost 2 bases; unmatched junction nucleotides: 8.

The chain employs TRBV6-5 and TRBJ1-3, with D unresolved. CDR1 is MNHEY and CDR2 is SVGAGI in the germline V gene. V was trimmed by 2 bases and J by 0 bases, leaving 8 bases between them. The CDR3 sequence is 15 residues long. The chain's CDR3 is CASSYTGVSGNTIYF. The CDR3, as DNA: TGTGCCAGCAGTTACACCGGAGTCTCTGGAAACACCATATATTTT.

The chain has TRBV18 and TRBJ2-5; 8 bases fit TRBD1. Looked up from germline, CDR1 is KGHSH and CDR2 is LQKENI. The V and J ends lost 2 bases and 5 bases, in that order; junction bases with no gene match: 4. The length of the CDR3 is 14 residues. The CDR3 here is CASSPAGGAETQYF. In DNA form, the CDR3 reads TGTGCCAGCTCACCAGCAGGGGGCGCCGAGACCCAGTACTTC.

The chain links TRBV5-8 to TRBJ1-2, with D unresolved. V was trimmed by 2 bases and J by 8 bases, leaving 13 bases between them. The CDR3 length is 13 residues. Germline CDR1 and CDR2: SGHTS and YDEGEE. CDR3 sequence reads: CASSFDAPRGYTF. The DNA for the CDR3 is TGTGCCAGCAGCTTTGATGCGCCGAGGGGCTACACCTTC.

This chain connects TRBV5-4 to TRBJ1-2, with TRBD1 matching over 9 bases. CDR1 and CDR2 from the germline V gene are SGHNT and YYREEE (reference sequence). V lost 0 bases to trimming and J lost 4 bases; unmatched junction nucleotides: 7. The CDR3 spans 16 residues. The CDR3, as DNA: TGTGCCAGCAGCTTGGCTCCGGGACAGGGAAGCTATGGCTACACCTTC. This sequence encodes CASSLAPGQGSYGYTF.

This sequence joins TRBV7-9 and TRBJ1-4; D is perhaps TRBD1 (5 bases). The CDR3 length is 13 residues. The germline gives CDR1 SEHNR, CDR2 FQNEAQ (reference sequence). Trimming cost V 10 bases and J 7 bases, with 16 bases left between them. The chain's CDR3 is CATKTPGGEKLFF. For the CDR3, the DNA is TGTGCCACCAAGACCCCCGGGGGTGAAAAACTGTTTTTT.

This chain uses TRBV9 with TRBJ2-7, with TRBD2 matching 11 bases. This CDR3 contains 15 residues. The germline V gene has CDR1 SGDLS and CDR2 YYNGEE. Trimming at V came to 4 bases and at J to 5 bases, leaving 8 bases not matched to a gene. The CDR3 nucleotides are TGTGCCAGCAGCCAGACTAGCGGGGTTTCTGACGAGCAGTACTTC. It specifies CASSQTSGVSDEQYF.

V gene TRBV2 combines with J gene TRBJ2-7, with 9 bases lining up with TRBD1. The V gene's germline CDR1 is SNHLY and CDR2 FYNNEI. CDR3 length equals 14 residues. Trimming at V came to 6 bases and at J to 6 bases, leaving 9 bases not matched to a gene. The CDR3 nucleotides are TGTGCCAGCAGACGGGACAGGGAACGATCCGAGCAGTACTTC. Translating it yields CASRRDRERSEQYF.

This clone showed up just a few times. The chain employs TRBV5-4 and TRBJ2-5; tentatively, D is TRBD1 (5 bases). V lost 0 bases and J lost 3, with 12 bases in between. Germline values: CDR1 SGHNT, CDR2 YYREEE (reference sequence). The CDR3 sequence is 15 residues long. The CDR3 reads CASSLDGAREETQYF. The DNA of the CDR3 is TGTGCCAGCAGCTTGGACGGAGCCAGGGAAGAGACCCAGTACTTC.

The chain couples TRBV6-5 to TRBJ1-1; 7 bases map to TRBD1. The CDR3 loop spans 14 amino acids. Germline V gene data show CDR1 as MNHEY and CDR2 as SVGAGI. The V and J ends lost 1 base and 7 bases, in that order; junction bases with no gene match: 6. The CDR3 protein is CASSYWGQPHEAFF. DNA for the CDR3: TGTGCCAGCAGTTACTGGGGACAGCCCCATGAAGCTTTCTTT.

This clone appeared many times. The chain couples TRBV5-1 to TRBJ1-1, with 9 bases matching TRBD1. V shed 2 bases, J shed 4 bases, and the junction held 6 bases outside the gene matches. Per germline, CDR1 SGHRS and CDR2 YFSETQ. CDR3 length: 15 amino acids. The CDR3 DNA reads TGCGCCAGCAGCTTAAATACAGGGGGCGGCACTGAAGCTTTCTTT. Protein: CASSLNTGGGTEAFF.